The sequence of this TCR beta chain was determined in a study of PD-1 blockade in classical Hodgkin lymphoma. In this sample, this clone turned up once. What it binds is unknown. Specified time point: cycle 4 day 1 (C4D1), after five to seven weeks of nivolumab. No patient escaped relapse after autologous stem cell transplantation, and brentuximab vedotin exposure varied. The CD4+ T cells used were purified from thawed PBMCs through magnetic negative selection. TCRdb's table, derived via immunoSEQ multiplex PCR, lists solely in-frame clones and lacks some. The repertoire holds over 10,000 clones, with more than 70% as singletons. CDR3 length equals 14 residues. J gave up 0 bases and V 4 bases, and 4 bases lay outside the gene matches. CDR1 and CDR2 from the germline V gene are SGHRS and YFSETQ. Study-wide results and limits: There was a significant rise in CD4+ TCR diversity by C4D1, with no such rise for CD8+.

The origin of this receptor is a human donor with classical Hodgkin lymphoma. J is TRBJ2-7 and V is TRBV5-1; TRBD1 matches 7 bases. The material sequenced was CD4+ T cells from blood, taken before the fourth cycle of nivolumab. The CDR3 region is CASSMTGHSYEQYF. DNA of the CDR3: TGCGCCAGCAGCATGACAGGGCACTCCTACGAGCAGTACTTC.